One and the same sample provided the 25 T cell receptor beta chains below, sequenced in a study of blood T cells in healthy people across ages. A second PCR of about 7 to 12 cycles used a sample-barcoded 5' primer and a J-beta primer mix. Each CDR3 protein is one row after TCRdb ran MiXCR on the 5' RACE reads. The profile shows over 600,000 distinct CDR3 sequences, roughly 21% of them singletons. Sequenced: blood. The origin of the receptors is a man aged 65 to 85 in good health.

This chain uses TRBV6-5 with TRBJ2-4; 11 bases agree with TRBD1. Germline-derived CDR1 and CDR2 are MNHEY and SVGAGI. There are 16 residues in the CDR3. The trim removed 4 bases at V and 2 bases at J, leaving 4 bases unmatched. The CDR3 loop reads CASSSGQGATKNIQYF. The CDR3 DNA is TGTGCCAGCAGTTCCGGACAGGGGGCTACCAAAAACATTCAGTACTTC.

This clonotype was seen a few times. This chain links TRBV28 with TRBJ2-7, with TRBD2 matching over 8 bases. Germline V CDR1 and CDR2: MDHEN, SYDVKM. The CDR3 is made up of 14 amino acids. The trim removed 2 bases at V and 6 bases at J, leaving 6 bases unmatched. In nucleotides, the CDR3 is TGTGCCAGCAGTTTAATTAGCGGGGAGGGCGAGCAGTACTTC. Translating it yields CASSLISGEGEQYF.

The chain joins TRBV6-5 to TRBJ2-5, with 9 bases identical to TRBD2. The germline gives CDR1 MNHEY, CDR2 SVGAGI. Germline trimming cut 2 bases from V and 5 bases from J; bases unmatched to any gene: 3. CDR3 length: 14 residues. CDR3: CASSYGGGVETQYF. In DNA, the CDR3 is TGTGCCAGCAGTTACGGCGGGGGGGTTGAGACCCAGTACTTC.

The genes are TRBV5-1 and TRBJ1-2, with 9 nucleotides matching TRBD1. CDR3 length: 16 amino acids. V lost 4 bases, J lost 4 bases, and 11 bases stayed unmatched. Germline CDR1 reads SGHRS; CDR2 reads YFSETQ. The CDR3 protein is CASSPIPGQGGYGYTF. DNA for the CDR3: TGCGCCAGCAGCCCGATCCCGGGACAGGGTGGCTATGGCTACACCTTC.

This clonotype showed up just a few times. The genes are TRBV28 and TRBJ1-2, with D maybe TRBD1 (6 bases). V dropped 3 bases and J dropped 0 bases, with 14 bases sitting between them. This CDR3 has 16 residues. Germline CDR1 MDHEN, CDR2 SYDVKM. Here the CDR3 DNA reads TGTGCCAGCAGTTTCTCCGGGACACAATCTAACTATGGCTACACCTTC. Translation gives CASSFSGTQSNYGYTF.

This clonotype was picked up a small number of times. V usage is TRBV7-2 and J usage is TRBJ1-2, with a tentative D call TRBD1 (5 bases). In germline, CDR1 is SGHTA, CDR2 FQGNSA. The CDR3 loop spans 13 amino acids. V shed 5 bases and J shed 6 bases, with 13 bases lying between them. CDR3: CASSIRQFDGYTF. In DNA form, the CDR3 reads TGTGCCAGCAGCATTAGACAGTTTGATGGCTACACCTTC.

In nucleotides, the CDR3 is TGTGCCAGCTCTTACGGACCAACCACAGATACGCAGTATTTT. Translating gives CASSYGPTTDTQYF. The chain is built from TRBV18 and TRBJ2-3; unclear D gene. Trimming pared 6 bases from V and 2 bases from J, leaving 12 bases between. CDR1 and CDR2 (germline): KGHSH, LQKENI. The CDR3 length is 14 residues.

The J gene is TRBJ2-5, the V gene TRBV29-1, with 12 bases that match TRBD2. The V and J ends lost 8 bases and 4 bases, in that order; junction bases with no gene match: 2. Germline V gene lookup returns CDR1 SQVTM and CDR2 ANQGSEA. The CDR3 extends over 12 amino acids. The CDR3: CSTTSGRETQYF. Written as DNA, the CDR3 is TGCAGCACGACTAGCGGGAGAGAGACCCAGTACTTC.

CDR3 residues: CASSQGRLAGEDTQYF. As DNA, the CDR3 is TGTGCCAGCAGCCAAGGGCGACTAGCGGGAGAGGATACGCAGTATTTT. The genes are TRBV4-2 and TRBJ2-3; 12 bases align to TRBD2. The V segment lost 1 base and the J segment 6 bases; nucleotides outside the gene matches: 5. The CDR3 consists of 16 residues. Germline V gene data show CDR1 as LGHNA and CDR2 as YNFKEQ.

This clonotype has more than one count but fewer than ten. The chain has TRBV28 and TRBJ1-2, with 9 bases lining up with TRBD1. J lost 3 bases, V lost 2 bases, and 4 bases had no gene match. The CDR3 has 15 amino acids. Germline CDR1 MDHEN, CDR2 SYDVKM. Here the CDR3 DNA reads TGTGCCAGCAGTTTAGCGACAGGGGGACACTATGGCTACACCTTC. Translated, it gives CASSLATGGHYGYTF.

This clonotype was counted between two and nine times. Mismatch with germline at one junction end may stem from a read error. The J gene is TRBJ1-2, the V gene TRBV30, with TRBD1 as a possible D gene (5 bases). The germline gives CDR1 GTSNPN, CDR2 SVGIG (reference sequence). This CDR3 is built from 11 residues. CDR3 amino acids: CLGIQGYGYTF. In DNA form, the CDR3 reads TGCCTGGGGATCCAGGGTTATGGCTACACCTTC.

This clonotype was seen ten or more times. The chain has TRBV29-1 and TRBJ2-1; possibly TRBD1 for D (5 bases). The CDR3 is 12 amino acids. CDR1 is SQVTM and CDR2 is ANQGSEA in the germline V gene. Trimming removed 5 bases at V and 6 bases at J, with 11 bases between. The CDR3 DNA reads as TGCAGCGTTACAGGAGTAGTCAATGAGCAGTTCTTC. Its translation is CSVTGVVNEQFF.

In this sample, this clonotype turned up many times. The V call is TRBV29-1, the J call TRBJ2-1; the match to TRBD2 covers 13 bases. Germline loops: CDR1 SQVTM, CDR2 ANQGSEA. With V trimmed by 3 bases and J by 2 bases, 7 bases remained unmatched. The CDR3 consists of 17 residues. The CDR3 bases are TGCAGCGTTGACGGACTAGCGGGAGACGGGCCCTACAATGAGCAGTTCTTC. Protein product: CSVDGLAGDGPYNEQFF.

The gene calls are TRBV28 and TRBJ1-1, with 10 bases aligning to TRBD1. This CDR3 has 16 amino acids. Germline CDR1 and CDR2: MDHEN and SYDVKM. Trimming cost V 8 bases and J 5 bases; bases outside gene matches: 14. This CDR3 is CASCPGDRGFGTEAFF. CDR3 bases: TGTGCCAGCTGCCCAGGGGACAGGGGATTTGGGACTGAAGCTTTCTTT.

The J gene is TRBJ2-1, the V gene TRBV29-1; D is unresolved. This CDR3 spans 9 amino acids. V was pared by 6 bases and J by 10 bases, with 7 bases between. Germline CDR1 reads SQVTM; CDR2 reads ANQGSEA. The CDR3 nucleotides are TGCAGCGTGAGTGGGGAGCAGTTCTTC. Translated: CSVSGEQFF.

The rearrangement uses TRBV6-2 or TRBV6-3 and TRBJ1-4; 8 nucleotides match TRBD1. The CDR3 extends over 16 amino acids. Germline loops: CDR1 MNHEY, CDR2 SVGEGT. V shed 5 bases and J 0 bases; nucleotides not matched to a gene: 5. Written as DNA, the CDR3 is TGTGCCAGCAGTCGACAGGGGCAAGCAACTAATGAAAAACTGTTTTTT. Translated: CASSRQGQATNEKLFF.

Comments on this clonotype: A much bigger clone sits one base away, suggesting this may be a read error. V gene TRBV10-3 combines with J gene TRBJ2-1, with 13 positions matching TRBD2. J was trimmed by 5 bases and V by 7 bases; bases with no gene match: 11. There are 17 residues in the CDR3. Germline values: CDR1 ENHRY, CDR2 SYGVKD. As DNA, the CDR3 is TGTGCCATCAATGACCCAAAAGGGACTAGCGGGAACAATGAGCAGTTCTTC. As protein: CAINDPKGTSGNNEQFF.

This chain connects TRBV7-8 to TRBJ2-1; possibly TRBD1 for D (5 bases). The J call may be incorrect, as the DNA end agrees better with TRBJ2-5. Germline values: CDR1 SGHVS, CDR2 FQNEAQ. This CDR3 is 14 amino acids long. DNA for the CDR3: TGTGCCAGCAGCTTGAACAGGCGCTCGGAGACCCAGTACTTC. Its protein is CASSLNRRSETQYF.

This clonotype has more than one count but fewer than ten. The V gene is TRBV10-3, the J gene TRBJ2-1; TRBD2 matches at 7 bases. V gave up 4 bases and J gave up 4 bases; unmatched junction bases: 7. The CDR3 runs to 15 residues. Germline lookup yields CDR1 ENHRY and CDR2 SYGVKD. This CDR3 reads CAISGSGGEYNEQFF. CDR3 nucleotide sequence: TGTGCCATCAGTGGATCGGGAGGAGAATACAATGAGCAGTTCTTC.

This chain joins TRBV4-1 and TRBJ2-4, with D unclear. The V gene's germline CDR1 is MGHRA and CDR2 YSYEKL. V lost 0 bases to trimming and J lost 9 bases, with 9 bases between them. The CDR3 loop spans 13 amino acids. This CDR3 is CASSQELKGIQYF. The CDR3 DNA follows: TGCGCCAGCAGCCAAGAACTCAAGGGCATTCAGTACTTC.

The rearrangement uses TRBV11-2 and TRBJ2-2; D uncertain. Trimming shortened V by 1 base and J by 0 bases, and 12 bases separated the two germline ends. The CDR3 is 17 residues long. Germline loops: CDR1 SGHAT, CDR2 FQNNGV. The CDR3 DNA is TGTGCCAGCAGCTTAGCCCTCCGGCGGCCGAACACCGGGGAGCTGTTTTTT. Translating it yields CASSLALRRPNTGELFF.

The rearrangement links TRBV20-1 to TRBJ2-5; D unresolved. This CDR3 has 12 residues. CDR1 and CDR2 (germline): DFQATT, SNEGSKA (reference sequence). Trimming pared 2 bases from V and 6 bases from J, leaving 10 bases between. CDR3 nucleotides: TGCAGTGCTAGAATGACCGCCAAGACCCAGTACTTC. Its protein product is CSARMTAKTQYF.

This clonotype was counted only a few times. The rearrangement uses TRBV3-1 and TRBJ2-3, with 11 nucleotides matching TRBD2. The CDR3 loop spans 17 amino acids. The V gene's germline CDR1 is LGHDT and CDR2 YNNKEL (reference sequence). V was pared by 5 bases and J by 5 bases, with 12 bases of the junction left unmatched. The CDR3 region has the DNA TGTGCCAGCAGCTCGAGCGTAGCGGGAGGGGTATTAGATACGCAGTATTTT. Translated, it gives CASSSSVAGGVLDTQYF.

For this clonotype: The junction departs from the called germline gene at one end, perhaps through a read error. The genes are TRBV3-1 and TRBJ2-4; possibly TRBD1 or TRBD2 for D (5 bases each). CDR1 and CDR2 (germline): LGHDT, YNNKEL (reference sequence). The CDR3 loop spans 15 amino acids. CDR3 residues: CASSGGPLAKTIQYF. In DNA, the CDR3 is TGTGCCAGCAGCGGGGGTCCCTTAGCCAAAACCATTCAGTACTTC.

The V and J genes are TRBV12-3 or TRBV12-4 and TRBJ1-2; 8 bases fit TRBD1. CDR3 length: 12 residues. V lost 7 bases to trimming and J lost 7 bases; unmatched junction nucleotides: 5. Here the CDR3 reads CASTPDRVGYTF. CDR3 nucleotide sequence: TGTGCCAGCACTCCGGACAGGGTTGGCTACACCTTC.